This T cell receptor (beta chain) was recorded in a study of blood T cell repertoires in COVID-19. Study details: From T cells, B-cell-depleted T cells, or PBMCs came the material, which was cDNA or gDNA.

Sequencing was performed with immunoSEQ multiplex PCR; in TCRdb, only in-frame clones are kept and a portion is missing. This sample has just over 650,000 clones, with 70% to 90% found just once. Germline CDR1 SGHTA, CDR2 FQGNSA. The CDR3 loop spans 14 amino acids. V lost 1 base, J lost 6 bases, and 10 bases lay in between. This clone was detected only once. This TCR was recovered from a woman between 18 and 29 years old with acute or convalescent COVID-19. The J gene is TRBJ1-3, the V gene TRBV7-2; unclear D gene. The source material was peripheral blood. The CDR3 nucleotides are TGTGCCAGCAGCTTAGTGAATGCGGAAAACACCATATATTTT. Amino acids: CASSLVNAENTIYF.